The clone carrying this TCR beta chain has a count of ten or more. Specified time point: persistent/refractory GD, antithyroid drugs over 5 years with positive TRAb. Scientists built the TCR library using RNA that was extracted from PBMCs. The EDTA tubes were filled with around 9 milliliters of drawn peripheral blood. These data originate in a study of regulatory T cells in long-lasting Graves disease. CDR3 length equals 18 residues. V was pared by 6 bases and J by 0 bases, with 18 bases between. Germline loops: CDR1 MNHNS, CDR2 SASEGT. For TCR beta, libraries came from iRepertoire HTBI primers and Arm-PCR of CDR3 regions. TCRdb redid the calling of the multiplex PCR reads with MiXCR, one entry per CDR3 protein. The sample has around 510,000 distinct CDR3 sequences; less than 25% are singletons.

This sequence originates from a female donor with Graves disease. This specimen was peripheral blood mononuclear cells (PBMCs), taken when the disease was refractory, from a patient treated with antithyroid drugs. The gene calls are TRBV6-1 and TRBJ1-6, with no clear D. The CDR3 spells CASSSEPVGSSYNSPLHF. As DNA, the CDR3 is TGTGCCAGCAGCAGTGAACCCGTAGGGAGCTCCTATAATTCACCCCTCCACTTT.